The 24 T cell receptor beta chains below come from one sample, sequenced in a study of T cell responses to AZD1222 COVID-19 vaccine. The method was immunoSEQ multiplex PCR; TCRdb's version includes in-frame clones alone and lacks a portion of them. The sample consists of under 150,000 clones, more than 85% of them appearing once. This specimen was peripheral blood, taken on day 0 of AZD1222 vaccination. The origin of the receptors is an adult in good health.

The V call is TRBV30, the J call TRBJ1-2; D possibly corresponds to TRBD1 (5 bases). CDR1 is GTSNPN, CDR2 SVGIG, per germline (reference sequence). V was cut by 7 bases and J by 6 bases, with 15 bases left in between. This CDR3 spans 12 amino acids. DNA for the CDR3: TGTGCCTTGGGGGGAGGGGCTAATGGCTACACCTTC. Amino acid sequence: CALGGGANGYTF.

This chain links TRBV7-2 with TRBJ2-7; possibly TRBD2 for D (5 bases). The germline CDR1 and CDR2 sequences are SGHTA and FQGNSA. CDR3 size: 12 residues. Trimming left V 3 bases short and J 7 bases short, with 10 bases between. The CDR3 region is CASSFPGGEQYF. CDR3 DNA: TGTGCCAGCAGCTTCCCCGGAGGTGAGCAGTACTTC.

This clone was seen a single time. The rearrangement joins TRBV29-1 to TRBJ2-2; D is unclear. Germline CDR1 SQVTM, CDR2 ANQGSEA. V shed 5 bases and J shed 3 bases, with 19 bases lying between them. CDR3 length: 16 residues. CDR3 amino acids: CSVSTQTPLYTGELFF. Written as DNA, the CDR3 is TGCAGCGTTTCAACCCAGACCCCTCTTTACACCGGGGAGCTGTTTTTT.

V and J are TRBV5-1 and TRBJ2-7; weak D call: TRBD2 (6 bases). V lost 0 bases, J lost 0 bases, and 10 bases lay in between. Germline loops: CDR1 SGHRS, CDR2 YFSETQ. The CDR3 totals 15 residues. The CDR3 DNA follows: TGCGCCAGCAGCTTGGTAGCGGCGAGCTCCTACGAGCAGTACTTC. It codes for CASSLVAASSYEQYF.

This rearrangement joins TRBV12-3 or TRBV12-4 to TRBJ2-5; D gene ambiguous. The CDR3 totals 13 residues. The V end lost 5 bases, the J end lost 4 bases, and 11 bases lay between the germline ends. CDR3 amino acids: CASSPPASETQYF. The CDR3 coding sequence is TGTGCCAGCAGTCCACCGGCCTCAGAGACCCAGTACTTC.

The chain uses TRBV11-2 and TRBJ1-4; D call uncertain. Trimming took off 0 bases at V and 6 bases at J, with 11 bases between the two ends. The CDR3 extends over 15 amino acids. Germline CDR1 and CDR2: SGHAT and FQNNGV. The CDR3 loop is CASSLEAASYEKLFF. The CDR3 DNA sequence: TGTGCCAGCAGCTTAGAGGCAGCCAGCTATGAAAAACTGTTTTTT.

The count of this clone is one. The junction departs from germline at one end; a sequencing error may be responsible. J is TRBJ2-3 and V is TRBV30; D gene unclear. The V gene's germline CDR1 is GTSNPN and CDR2 SVGIG (reference sequence). The CDR3 covers 11 residues. The DNA for the CDR3 is TGTGCCTGGGGGTTAGCAGGTACGCGGTATTTT. Translation: CAWGLAGTRYF.

The chain recombines TRBV28 with TRBJ1-2; TRBD1 might be the D (6 bases). CDR3 length: 14 amino acids. From germline, CDR1 is MDHEN and CDR2 SYDVKM. V was shortened by 8 bases and J by 4 bases, with 17 bases between the two germline ends. The CDR3 coding sequence is TGTGCCAGCGGGGACACGGGGAGGGGCTATGGCTACACCTTC. Amino acid sequence: CASGDTGRGYGYTF.

CDR3 loop: CASSPSSGNTIYF. The CDR3 DNA is TGTGCCAGCAGCCCCTCCTCTGGAAACACCATATATTTT. J is TRBJ1-3 and V is TRBV3-1 (or the pseudogene TRBV3-2), with D uncertain. The CDR3 runs 13 residues. CDR1 is LGHDT and CDR2 is YNNKEL in the germline V gene (reference sequence). V was clipped by 4 bases and J by 0 bases, with 4 bases between them.

The CDR3 DNA reads TGTGCCAGCAGCCTCGACAGGGGTTGGCAGTACTTC. Translation: CASSLDRGWQYF. The J gene is TRBJ2-7, the V gene TRBV7-8; 8 nucleotides align to TRBD1. Germline-derived CDR1 and CDR2 are SGHVS and FQNEAQ. J was trimmed by 9 bases and V by 5 bases; bases with no gene match: 6. The CDR3 is 12 residues long. Full variable domain (outside the CDR3, taken from reference TRBV7-8 and TRBJ2-7): GAGVSQSPRYKVAKRGQDVALRCDPISGHVSLFWYQQALGQGPEFLTYFQNEAQLDKSGLPSDRFFAERPEGSVSTLKIQRTQQEDSAVYLCASSLDRGWQYFGPGTRLTVT.

This clone was seen a few times. This sequence joins TRBV3-1 (or the pseudogene TRBV3-2) and TRBJ2-4; 11 nucleotides agree with TRBD2. CDR3 length: 16 residues. Trimming at V came to 2 bases and at J to 8 bases, leaving 8 bases not matched to a gene. Germline assignment: CDR1 LGHDT and CDR2 YNNKEL (reference sequence). CDR3: CASSQTLAGGRDIQYF. CDR3 bases: TGTGCCAGCAGCCAAACTTTAGCGGGAGGGCGGGACATTCAGTACTTC.

This chain uses TRBV5-1 with TRBJ2-1; 11 bases align to TRBD2. Germline V lookup: CDR1 SGHRS, CDR2 YFSETQ. V lost 4 bases and J lost 5; bases outside the gene matches: 8. The CDR3 has 16 residues. The CDR3 DNA is TGCGCCAGCAGCACAAATAGCGGGAGGGAAAACAATGAGCAGTTCTTC. This gives the protein CASSTNSGRENNEQFF.

The chain carries TRBV27 and TRBJ2-1; 11 bases map to TRBD2. Germline-derived CDR1 and CDR2 are MNHEY and SMNVEV (reference sequence). V dropped 6 bases and J dropped 8; count of bases not matched to a gene: 6. CDR3 length: 14 residues. The CDR3 DNA sequence: TGTGCCAGCAGCCGCCTAGCGGGAGGAGATGAGCAGTTCTTC. Residues: CASSRLAGGDEQFF.

V gene TRBV4-1 combines with J gene TRBJ2-7; no reliable D call. V lost 2 bases, J lost 6 bases, and 17 bases lay in between. The germline CDR1 and CDR2 sequences are MGHRA and YSYEKL. The CDR3 consists of 15 residues. DNA for the CDR3: TGCGCCAGCAGCCAATTGGCGGAAGGAGCTCTCGAGCAGTACTTC. Its protein is CASSQLAEGALEQYF.

This sequence joins TRBV7-9 and TRBJ2-2; 7 bases are a match to TRBD1. This CDR3 is built from 13 residues. In germline, CDR1 is SEHNR, CDR2 FQNEAQ (reference sequence). J lost 7 bases, V lost 5 bases, and 4 bases had no gene match. CDR3 sequence (DNA): TGTGCCAGCAGCCTCGACAGGGACGGGGAGCTGTTTTTT. Translating it yields CASSLDRDGELFF. The full variable domain, rest sourced from reference TRBV7-9 and TRBJ2-2, is DTGVSQNPRHKITKRGQNVTFRCDPISEHNRLYWYRQTLGQGPEFLTYFQNEAQLEKSRLLSDRFSAERPKGSFSTLEIQRTEQGDSAMYLCASSLDRDGELFFGEGSRLTVL.

V usage is TRBV24-1 and J usage is TRBJ2-3; 7 bases map to TRBD1. The CDR3 spans 14 residues. Germline CDR1 and CDR2: KGHDR and SFDVKD. Unmatched junction bases numbered 6, after V lost 4 bases and J lost 6 bases. This chain's CDR3 is CATSEPDRADTQYF. CDR3 in DNA: TGTGCCACCAGTGAACCAGACAGGGCCGATACGCAGTATTTT.

The CDR3 protein is CASNNWGTEAFF. The CDR3 DNA is TGTGCCAGCAATAACTGGGGCACTGAAGCTTTCTTT. J is TRBJ1-1 and V is TRBV11-2, with unresolved D. The germline V gene has CDR1 SGHAT and CDR2 FQNNGV. The CDR3 loop spans 12 amino acids. V was trimmed by 7 bases and J by 4 bases, leaving 10 bases between them.

The V call is TRBV7-9, the J call TRBJ2-1; perhaps D is TRBD1 or TRBD2 (6 bases each). V was shortened by 1 base and J by 5 bases, with 15 bases between the two germline ends. This CDR3 spans 16 amino acids. Germline V gives CDR1 SEHNR, CDR2 FQNEAQ (reference sequence). The CDR3 DNA follows: TGTGCCAGCAGCTTAGAGAGACGGGGGACAAACAATGAGCAGTTCTTC. Its translation: CASSLERRGTNNEQFF.

A single count supports this clone. This rearrangement joins TRBV18 to TRBJ2-5; possibly TRBD2 for D (6 bases). The germline V gene has CDR1 KGHSH and CDR2 LQKENI. V lost 2 bases to trimming and J lost 4 bases, with 11 bases between them. This CDR3 spans 14 amino acids. The CDR3 reads CASSPLRGGETQYF. DNA of the CDR3: TGTGCCAGCTCACCATTACGGGGAGGAGAGACCCAGTACTTC.

The CDR3 reads CASNSNRDVGEQYF. CDR3 DNA sequence: TGTGCCAGCAACTCGAACAGGGATGTGGGGGAGCAGTACTTC. The genes are TRBV6-5 and TRBJ2-7; TRBD1 might be the D (6 bases). Trimming pared 7 bases from V and 7 bases from J, leaving 20 bases between. The CDR3 runs to 14 residues. CDR1 is MNHEY and CDR2 is SVGAGI in the germline V gene.

The chain has TRBV11-3 and TRBJ1-1; D gene uncertain. The germline V and J ends were trimmed by 3 bases and 4 bases, with 6 bases remaining between them. Per the germline V gene, CDR1 is SGHNT and CDR2 is YENEEA. This CDR3 is 12 amino acids long. CDR3 DNA sequence: TGTGCCAGCAGCTTCGGAGCCACTGAAGCTTTCTTT. This encodes CASSFGATEAFF.

For the CDR3, the DNA is TGTGCCAGCAGTTTTCCTAGTCAGTTGGATACGCAGTATTTT. As protein: CASSFPSQLDTQYF. This rearrangement joins TRBV28 to TRBJ2-3; D unresolved. V lost 3 bases, J lost 6 bases, and 13 bases lay in between. In germline, CDR1 is MDHEN, CDR2 SYDVKM. CDR3 length: 14 amino acids.

The gene calls are TRBV11-2 and TRBJ2-1; 12 bases match TRBD2. Trimming took 3 bases from V and 9 from J; bases not matched to a gene: 9. CDR1 is SGHAT and CDR2 is FQNNGV in the germline V gene. This CDR3 is built from 16 residues. The CDR3 nucleotides read TGTGCCAGCAGCTTTGCCCCTAGACTAGCGGGAGCTGAGCAGTTCTTC. This encodes CASSFAPRLAGAEQFF.

This clone was recorded only once. The CDR3 nucleotides are TGCAGCGTGCTAGGAGGTACGCAGTATTTT. Amino acids: CSVLGGTQYF. This chain links TRBV29-1 with TRBJ2-3; TRBD2 is a possible D gene (5 bases). The germline V gene encodes CDR1 SQVTM and CDR2 ANQGSEA. The CDR3 has 10 amino acids. V was clipped by 6 bases and J by 8 bases, with 9 bases between them.